These 20 T cell receptor beta chains share one sample of origin, sequenced in a study of cytomegalovirus exposure and HLA in healthy donors. 13 Jbeta primers and 60 Vbeta primers were used for the PCR. Assay used: immunoSEQ multiplex PCR; TCRdb lists only in-frame clones, some missing. The sample includes approximately 180,000 clones, 81% of them seen just once. Input material: PBMCs. All receptors derive from a woman younger than 45 in good health and CMV-seronegative.

This sequence joins TRBV27 and TRBJ2-7; 12 bases agree with TRBD2. The CDR3 length is 16 residues. The J segment lost 6 bases and the V segment lost 5 bases, leaving 11 bases of the junction unmatched. In germline, CDR1 is MNHEY, CDR2 SMNVEV (reference sequence). The chain's CDR3 is CASSRPSGGVGVEQYF. CDR3 coding DNA: TGTGCCAGCAGTAGACCTAGCGGGGGGGTGGGGGTCGAGCAGTACTTC.

CDR3 in amino acids: CASRSSGGYEQYF. In nucleotides, the CDR3 is TGTGCCAGCAGGAGTAGCGGAGGCTACGAGCAGTACTTC. The rearrangement uses TRBV7-9 and TRBJ2-7; tentative D call: TRBD2 (6 bases). V lost 6 bases and J 3 bases, leaving 12 bases between the germline ends. This CDR3 region has 13 residues. Germline V gene sequence: CDR1 SEHNR, CDR2 FQNEAQ (reference sequence).

The chain has TRBV5-6 and TRBJ2-3; a possible D gene is TRBD1 (6 bases). This CDR3 has 16 amino acids. CDR1 and CDR2 from the germline V gene are SGHDT and YYEEEE. V lost 4 bases and J lost 2, with 17 bases in between. The CDR3, as DNA: TGTGCCAGCAGCGCGCGGACAGCGCCACACACAGATACGCAGTATTTT. Translation: CASSARTAPHTDTQYF.

The sample holds one count of this clone. The rearrangement links TRBV5-1 to TRBJ2-5; 8 nucleotides match TRBD1. The length of the CDR3 is 14 residues. Germline V gene sequence: CDR1 SGHRS, CDR2 YFSETQ. Trimming cost V 3 bases and J 5 bases; bases outside gene matches: 6. The CDR3 coding sequence is TGCGCCAGCAGCTCCGGACAGGGCGGGGAGACCCAGTACTTC. This gives the protein CASSSGQGGETQYF.

This chain joins TRBV9 and TRBJ2-3; tentative D call: TRBD1 (5 bases). Germline V gene lookup returns CDR1 SGDLS and CDR2 YYNGEE. V shed 0 bases and J shed 4 bases, with 9 bases lying between them. The CDR3 totals 14 residues. CDR3 coding DNA: TGTGCCAGCAGCGTAGGGGGCAGTGCAGATACGCAGTATTTT. Translated: CASSVGGSADTQYF. The full variable domain, in which reference TRBV9 and TRBJ2-3 provide the parts outside the CDR3, is DSGVTQTPKHLITATGQRVTLRCSPRSGDLSVYWYQQSLDQGLQFLIQYYNGEERAKGNILERFSAQQFPDLHSELNLSSLELGDSALYFCASSVGGSADTQYFGPGTRLTVL.

The V gene is TRBV5-1, the J gene TRBJ1-5; D unclear. This CDR3 comprises 15 residues. CDR1 SGHRS and CDR2 YFSETQ come from the germline V gene. V lost 3 bases, J lost 0 bases, and 10 bases lay in between. CDR3 in amino acids: CASSSRGDSNQPQHF. The DNA of the CDR3 is TGCGCCAGCAGCTCCCGCGGGGATAGCAATCAGCCCCAGCATTTT.

This clone has only one observation. The chain couples TRBV7-9 to TRBJ1-2; a weak D match, TRBD1 (6 bases). Per germline, CDR1 SEHNR and CDR2 FQNEAQ (reference sequence). The CDR3 covers 15 residues. Trimming cost V 2 bases and J 8 bases, with 18 bases left between them. The CDR3 region is CASSLNSPGTSGYTF. In DNA form, the CDR3 reads TGTGCCAGCAGCTTAAATTCCCCCGGGACATCAGGCTACACCTTC.

The chain combines TRBV5-4 with TRBJ2-7, with 8 bases that match TRBD1. The CDR3 is made up of 13 amino acids. The V gene's germline CDR1 is SGHNT and CDR2 YYREEE (reference sequence). Trimming took 4 bases from V and 6 from J; bases not matched to a gene: 6. In DNA, the CDR3 is TGTGCCAGCAGCGTCCGGGACAGGCTCGAGCAGTACTTC. Protein product: CASSVRDRLEQYF. The complete variable domain, with remaining parts taken from reference TRBV5-4 and TRBJ2-7, reads ETGVTQSPTHLIKTRGQQVTLRCSSQSGHNTVSWYQQALGQGPQFIFQYYREEENGRGNFPPRFSGLQFPNYSSELNVNALELDDSALYLCASSVRDRLEQYFGPGTRLTVT.

The J gene is TRBJ1-5, the V gene TRBV27; D is unclear. CDR1 and CDR2 (germline): MNHEY, SMNVEV (reference sequence). Trimming pared 3 bases from V and 0 bases from J, leaving 3 bases between. This CDR3 contains 13 residues. The CDR3 loop reads CASSFYSNQPQHF. The DNA of the CDR3 is TGTGCCAGCAGTTTTTATAGCAATCAGCCCCAGCATTTT.

The rearrangement joins TRBV28 to TRBJ1-1, with a tentative D call TRBD1 (5 bases). The CDR3 is 16 residues long. Germline CDR1 is MDHEN and CDR2 is SYDVKM. Trimming pared 4 bases from V and 2 bases from J, leaving 17 bases between. CDR3 coding DNA: TGTGCCAGCAGTTCCGGATTCCGGGGGGTAAACACTGAAGCTTTCTTT. It is translated as CASSSGFRGVNTEAFF.

This chain's CDR3 is CASSQEQGTLCNQPQHF. Written as DNA, the CDR3 is TGTGCCAGCAGCCAAGAGCAGGGTACCCTTTGCAATCAGCCCCAGCATTTT. The rearrangement uses TRBV14 and TRBJ1-5, with D possibly TRBD1 on 5 matching bases. The germline V gene encodes CDR1 SGHDN and CDR2 FVKESK. This CDR3 is built from 17 residues. V lost 0 bases, J lost 2 bases, and 14 bases lay in between.

This chain links TRBV4-1 with TRBJ2-7; TRBD2 aligns across 14 bases. This CDR3 has 17 residues. Germline CDR1 MGHRA, CDR2 YSYEKL. V dropped 4 bases and J dropped 4; count of bases not matched to a gene: 9. This CDR3 reads CASSPGLAGASRYEQYF. For the CDR3, the DNA is TGCGCCAGCAGCCCGGGACTAGCGGGGGCCAGCCGATACGAGCAGTACTTC.

The V call is TRBV28, the J call TRBJ2-7, with D unresolved. Trimming cost V 1 base and J 0 bases, with 10 bases left between them. The CDR3 is 15 residues long. Germline CDR1 reads MDHEN; CDR2 reads SYDVKM. The CDR3, as DNA: TGTGCCAGCAGTTTATTGGGCAGAAGCTCCTACGAGCAGTACTTC. Translated: CASSLLGRSSYEQYF.

The chain employs TRBV23-1 and TRBJ1-2; no reliable D call. TRBV23-1 is placed among ORFs of uncertain function. Trimming shortened V by 6 bases and J by 4 bases, and 18 bases separated the two germline ends. The CDR3 has 15 amino acids. CDR3 amino acids: CASSPVWQISYGYTF. CDR3 DNA sequence: TGCGCCAGCAGCCCCGTTTGGCAAATCTCCTATGGCTACACCTTC.

This rearrangement joins TRBV25-1 to TRBJ2-2; the match to TRBD1 covers 10 bases. Germline trimming cut 6 bases from V and 7 bases from J; bases unmatched to any gene: 5. The CDR3 contains 14 residues. Germline V gene sequence: CDR1 MGHDK, CDR2 SYGVNS. The CDR3 sequence: CASSGQGVGGELFF. Here the CDR3 DNA reads TGTGCCAGCAGCGGACAGGGGGTAGGCGGGGAGCTGTTTTTT.

Worth noting for this clone: It is unclear where the CDR3 begins or ends on the DNA, so no DNA is shown, and the CDR3 is as TCRdb lists it. The chain joins TRBV4-1 to TRBJ2-7; the D segment call TRBD2 is taken from the table without a DNA check. Germline CDR1 and CDR2: MGHRA and YSYEKL. The CDR3 adds up to 14 amino acids, both ends counted. The CDR3 loop reads CASSQDVGGGSEYF.

As for this clone: Relative to the germline gene, one junction end is altered; a read error may explain this. This chain links TRBV7-9 with TRBJ2-3; 8 nucleotides match TRBD2. Germline assignment: CDR1 SEHNR and CDR2 FQNEAQ (reference sequence). The CDR3 runs to 16 residues. This CDR3 reads CSSSFGAGERTDTQYF. The CDR3 coding sequence is TGTTCCAGCAGCTTCGGAGCGGGAGAGAGGACAGATACGCAGTATTTT.

This chain uses TRBV28 with TRBJ1-1, with 12 bases that match TRBD1. After removal of 7 bases from V and 6 bases from J, the junction contained 9 bases not matched to a gene. Germline CDR1 MDHEN, CDR2 SYDVKM. The CDR3 has 15 residues. The CDR3 protein is CASTHPGTGGAEAFF. In nucleotides, the CDR3 is TGTGCCAGCACCCACCCCGGGACAGGGGGCGCTGAAGCTTTCTTT. The variable domain in full, completed from reference TRBV28 and TRBJ1-1, reads DVKVTQSSRYLVKRTGEKVFLECVQDMDHENMFWYRQDPGLGLRLIYFSYDVKMKEKGDIPEGYSVSREKKERFSLILESASTNQTSMYLCASTHPGTGGAEAFFGQGTRLTVV.

The rearrangement uses TRBV7-9 and TRBJ2-2; maybe TRBD2 (5 bases). V lost 5 bases, J lost 5 bases, and 9 bases lay in between. The CDR3 runs 13 residues. Germline V lookup: CDR1 SEHNR, CDR2 FQNEAQ (reference sequence). The chain's CDR3 is CASSPEGTGELFF. In DNA form, the CDR3 reads TGTGCCAGCAGCCCCGAGGGTACCGGGGAGCTGTTTTTT.

The J gene is TRBJ1-4, the V gene TRBV4-3; D ambiguous. CDR1 is LGHNA, CDR2 YSLEER, per germline. V was clipped by 1 base and J by 6 bases, with 12 bases between them. There are 15 residues in the CDR3. The CDR3 here is CASSQVGVPYEKLFF. The CDR3 DNA follows: TGCGCCAGCAGCCAAGTGGGCGTCCCTTATGAAAAACTGTTTTTT.